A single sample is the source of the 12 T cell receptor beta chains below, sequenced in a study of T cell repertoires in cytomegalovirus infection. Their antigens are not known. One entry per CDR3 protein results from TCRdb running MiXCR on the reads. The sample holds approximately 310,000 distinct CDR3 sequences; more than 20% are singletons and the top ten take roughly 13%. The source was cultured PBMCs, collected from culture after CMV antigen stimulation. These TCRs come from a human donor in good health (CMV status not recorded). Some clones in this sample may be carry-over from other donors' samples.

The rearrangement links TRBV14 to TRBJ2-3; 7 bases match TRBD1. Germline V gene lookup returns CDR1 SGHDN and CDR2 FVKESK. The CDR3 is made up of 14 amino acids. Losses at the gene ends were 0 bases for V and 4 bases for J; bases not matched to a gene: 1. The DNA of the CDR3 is TGTGCCAGCAGCCAAGATACAGGGGCAGATACGCAGTATTTT. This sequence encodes CASSQDTGADTQYF.

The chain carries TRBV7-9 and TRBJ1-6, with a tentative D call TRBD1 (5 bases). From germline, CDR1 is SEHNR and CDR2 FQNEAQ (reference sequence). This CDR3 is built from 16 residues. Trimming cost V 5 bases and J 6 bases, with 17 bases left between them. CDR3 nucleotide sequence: TGTGCCAGCAGCAAAGATACGACAAGGGGTAATTCACCCCTCCACTTT. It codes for CASSKDTTRGNSPLHF.

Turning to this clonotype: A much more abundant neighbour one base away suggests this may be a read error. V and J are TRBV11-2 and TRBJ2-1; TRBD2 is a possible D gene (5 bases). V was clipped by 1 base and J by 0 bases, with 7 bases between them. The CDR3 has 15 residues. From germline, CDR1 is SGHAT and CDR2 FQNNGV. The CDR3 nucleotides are TGTGCCAGCAGCTTAGGGACTCCCTCCTACAATGAGCAGTTCTTC. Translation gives CASSLGTPSYNEQFF.

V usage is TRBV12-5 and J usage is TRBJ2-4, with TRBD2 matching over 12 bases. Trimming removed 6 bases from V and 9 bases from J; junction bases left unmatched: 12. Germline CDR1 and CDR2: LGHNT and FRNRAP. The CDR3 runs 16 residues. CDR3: CASGDRLAGALSIQYF. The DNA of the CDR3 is TGTGCTAGTGGAGACCGACTAGCGGGAGCTTTAAGCATTCAGTACTTC.

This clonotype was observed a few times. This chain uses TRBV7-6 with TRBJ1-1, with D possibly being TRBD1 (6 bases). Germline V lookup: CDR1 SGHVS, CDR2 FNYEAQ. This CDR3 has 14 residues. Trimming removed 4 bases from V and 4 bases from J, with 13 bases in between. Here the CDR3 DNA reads TGTGCCAGCAGCTGGCGCGGGGGCGTCACTGAAGCTTTCTTT. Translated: CASSWRGGVTEAFF.

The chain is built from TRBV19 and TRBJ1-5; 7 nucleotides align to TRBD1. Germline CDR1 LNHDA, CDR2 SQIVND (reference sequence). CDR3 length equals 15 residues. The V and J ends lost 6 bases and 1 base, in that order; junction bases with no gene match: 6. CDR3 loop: CASSPTGISNQPQHF. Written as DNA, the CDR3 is TGTGCCAGTAGCCCGACAGGGATAAGCAATCAGCCCCAGCATTTT. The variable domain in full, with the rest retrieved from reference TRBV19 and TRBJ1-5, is DGGITQSPKYLFRKEGQNVTLSCEQNLNHDAMYWYRQDPGQGLRLIYYSQIVNDFQKGDIAEGYSVSREKKESFPLTVTSAQKNPTAFYLCASSPTGISNQPQHFGDGTRLSIL.

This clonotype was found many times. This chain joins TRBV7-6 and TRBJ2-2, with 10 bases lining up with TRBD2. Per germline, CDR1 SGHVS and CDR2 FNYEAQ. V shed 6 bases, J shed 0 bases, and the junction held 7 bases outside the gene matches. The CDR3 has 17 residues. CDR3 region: CASSLIAGGSNTGELFF. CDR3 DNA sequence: TGTGCCAGCAGTCTTATAGCGGGGGGATCGAACACCGGGGAGCTGTTTTTT.

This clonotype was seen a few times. The chain's CDR3 is CASSEVTFNNSPLHF. The CDR3 DNA sequence: TGTGCCAGCAGTGAAGTCACCTTTAATAATTCACCCCTCCACTTT. J is TRBJ1-6 and V is TRBV2; the D is unclear. With 1 base removed from V and 5 bases from J, the gap between germline ends came to 9 bases. The CDR3 loop spans 15 amino acids. The germline V gene encodes CDR1 SNHLY and CDR2 FYNNEI.

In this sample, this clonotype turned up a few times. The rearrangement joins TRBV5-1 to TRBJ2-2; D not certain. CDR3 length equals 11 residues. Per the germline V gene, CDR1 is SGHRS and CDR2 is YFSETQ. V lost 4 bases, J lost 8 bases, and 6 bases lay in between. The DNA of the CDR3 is TGCGCCAGCAGCGAGTTTGGGGAGCTGTTTTTT. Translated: CASSEFGELFF.

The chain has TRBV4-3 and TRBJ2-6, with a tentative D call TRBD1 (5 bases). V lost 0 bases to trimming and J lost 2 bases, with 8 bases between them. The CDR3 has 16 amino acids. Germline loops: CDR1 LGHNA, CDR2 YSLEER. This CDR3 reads CASSQDQGTGANVLTF. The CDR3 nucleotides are TGCGCCAGCAGCCAAGATCAGGGAACTGGGGCCAACGTCCTGACTTTC.

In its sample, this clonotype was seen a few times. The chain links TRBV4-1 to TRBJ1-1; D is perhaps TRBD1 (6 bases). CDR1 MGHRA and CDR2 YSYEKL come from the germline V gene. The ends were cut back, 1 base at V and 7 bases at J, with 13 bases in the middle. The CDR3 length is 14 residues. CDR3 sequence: CASSQVGRQVEAFF. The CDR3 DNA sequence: TGCGCCAGCAGCCAAGTAGGAAGACAGGTTGAAGCTTTCTTT.

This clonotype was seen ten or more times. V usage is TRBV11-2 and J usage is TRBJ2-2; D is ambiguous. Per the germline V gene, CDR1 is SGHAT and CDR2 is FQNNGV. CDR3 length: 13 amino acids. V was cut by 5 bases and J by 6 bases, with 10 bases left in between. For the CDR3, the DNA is TGTGCCAGCAGCCGGTTGAGTGCCGGGGAGCTGTTTTTT. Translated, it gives CASSRLSAGELFF.